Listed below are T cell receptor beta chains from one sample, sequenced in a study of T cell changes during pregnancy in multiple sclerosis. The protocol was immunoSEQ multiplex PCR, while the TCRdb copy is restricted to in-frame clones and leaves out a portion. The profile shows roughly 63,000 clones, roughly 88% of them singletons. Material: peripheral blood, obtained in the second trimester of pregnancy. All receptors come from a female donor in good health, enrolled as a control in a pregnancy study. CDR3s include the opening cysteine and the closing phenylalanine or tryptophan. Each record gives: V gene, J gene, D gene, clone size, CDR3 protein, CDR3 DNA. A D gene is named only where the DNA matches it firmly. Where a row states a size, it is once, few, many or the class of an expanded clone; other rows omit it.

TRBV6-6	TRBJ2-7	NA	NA	CASSYGQAEAYEQYF	TGTGCCAGCAGTTACGGTCAGGCCGAAGCCTACGAGCAGTACTTC
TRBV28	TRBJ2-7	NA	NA	CASSLSGRYEQYF	TGTGCCAGCAGTTTGAGCGGTCGATACGAGCAGTACTTC
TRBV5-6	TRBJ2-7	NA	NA	CASSLRGVYEQYF	TGTGCCAGCAGCTTGCGAGGAGTCTACGAGCAGTACTTC
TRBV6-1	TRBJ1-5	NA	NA	CASSEASGGILQPQHF	TGTGCCAGCAGTGAAGCCTCGGGGGGCATCCTTCAGCCCCAGCATTTT
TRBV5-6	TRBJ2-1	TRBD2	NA	CASTGGEGGNEQFF	TGTGCCAGCACCGGGGGGGAAGGGGGCAATGAGCAGTTCTTC
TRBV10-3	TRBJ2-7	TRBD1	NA	CAISGDRGGWDEQYF	TGTGCCATCAGTGGGGACAGGGGGGGGTGGGACGAGCAGTACTTC
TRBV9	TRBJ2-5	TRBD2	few	CASTRMASGRMETQYF	TGTGCCAGCACCCGGATGGCTAGCGGGAGAATGGAGACCCAGTACTTC
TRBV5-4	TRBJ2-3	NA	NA	CASSLAAGSDTQYF	TGTGCCAGCAGCTTGGCCGCAGGATCGGATACGCAGTATTTT
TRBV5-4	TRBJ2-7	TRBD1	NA	CASSLGTGAYEQYF	TGTGCCAGCAGCTTGGGGACAGGGGCCTACGAGCAGTACTTC
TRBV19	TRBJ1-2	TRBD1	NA	CASSIVDRDYGYTF	TGTGCCAGTAGTATAGTCGACAGGGACTATGGCTACACCTTC
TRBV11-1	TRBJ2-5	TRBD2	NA	CASSPTGGGSSQETQYF	TGTGCCAGCAGTCCCACGGGCGGGGGGTCCTCCCAAGAGACCCAGTACTTC
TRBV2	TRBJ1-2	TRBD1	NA	CASTLTRTGTGYTF	TGTGCCAGCACTCTAACTCGGACAGGGACTGGCTACACCTTC
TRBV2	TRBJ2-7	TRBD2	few	CASRGGSGGSYEQYF	TGTGCCAGCAGAGGAGGTAGCGGGGGCTCCTACGAGCAGTACTTC
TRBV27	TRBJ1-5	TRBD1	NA	CASSLLPPGQGVFQPQHF	TGTGCCAGCAGTTTACTACCTCCGGGACAGGGGGTTTTTCAGCCCCAGCATTTT
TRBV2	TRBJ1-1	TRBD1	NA	CASNLRGRNTEAFF	TGTGCCAGCAACCTCAGGGGGCGGAACACTGAAGCTTTTTTT
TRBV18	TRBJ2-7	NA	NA	CASSPIPGPYEQYF	TGTGCCAGCTCACCAATCCCAGGGCCCTACGAGCAGTACTTC
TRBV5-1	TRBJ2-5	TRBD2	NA	CASSFSGGLETQYF	TGCGCCAGCAGCTTTAGCGGGGGGTTAGAGACCCAGTACTTC
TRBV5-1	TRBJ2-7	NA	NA	CASSLVGGLTTPTYELYF	TGCGCCAGCAGCTTGGTAGGCGGACTCACGACTCCTACGTACGAGCTCTACTTC
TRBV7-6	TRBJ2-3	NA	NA	CASSLLTGTDTQYF	TGTGCCAGCAGCTTACTGACTGGCACAGATACGCAGTATTTT
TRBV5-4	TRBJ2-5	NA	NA	CASSLRRDGETQYF	TGTGCCAGCAGCTTAAGGCGGGATGGGGAGACCCAGTACTTC
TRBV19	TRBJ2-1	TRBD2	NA	CASSPRGDREQFF	TGTGCCAGTAGTCCGCGGGGGGATCGCGAGCAGTTCTTC
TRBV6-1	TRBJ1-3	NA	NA	CAQMRGARGNTIYF	TGTGCCCAAATGCGGGGGGCAAGGGGAAACACCATATATTTT
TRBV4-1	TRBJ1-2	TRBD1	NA	CASSHSPLLTGEKGYGYTF	TGCGCCAGCAGTCACTCACCTTTACTTACAGGGGAGAAAGGCTATGGCTACACCTTC
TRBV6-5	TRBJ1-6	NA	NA	CASSSVLNSPLHF	TGTGCCAGCAGCTCAGTCCTTAATTCACCCCTCCACTTT
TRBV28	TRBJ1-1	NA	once	CASSLVGQNTEAFF	TGTGCCAGCAGTTTAGTAGGACAGAACACTGAAGCTTTCTTT
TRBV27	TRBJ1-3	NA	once	CASSPTYSGNTIYF	TGTGCCAGCAGTCCAACCTACTCTGGAAACACCATATATTTT
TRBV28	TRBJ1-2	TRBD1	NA	CASSLGQGSYGYTF	TGTGCCAGCAGTCTCGGACAGGGAAGCTATGGCTACACCTTC
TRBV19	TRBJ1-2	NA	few	CASSGRRLRTNYGYTF	TGTGCCAGTAGTGGGAGAAGACTAAGGACTAACTATGGCTACACCTTC
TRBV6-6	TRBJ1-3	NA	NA	CASGALRTGNTIYF	TGTGCCAGCGGCGCTCTGCGGACTGGAAACACCATATATTTT
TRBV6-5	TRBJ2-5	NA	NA	CASSYSLHKARETQYF	TGTGCCAGCAGTTACTCATTACACAAAGCGAGAGAGACCCAGTACTTC
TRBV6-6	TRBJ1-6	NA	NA	CASSYRVGALGSPLHF	TGTGCCAGCAGTTACAGGGTAGGGGCGTTAGGCTCACCCCTCCACTTT
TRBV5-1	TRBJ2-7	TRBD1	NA	CASKGAGEGSEQYF	TGCGCCAGCAAGGGGGCGGGCGAGGGTTCCGAGCAGTACTTC
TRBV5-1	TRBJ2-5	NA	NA	CASSPDGQGIMETQYF	TGCGCCAGCAGCCCGGATGGCCAGGGAATTATGGAGACCCAGTACTTC